One sample yielded the 19 T cell receptor beta chains listed below, sequenced in a study of response to subunit inactivated influenza vaccine. MiXCR, run by TCRdb on the RT-PCR reads, gives a single entry per CDR3 protein. The sample comprises 500,000 to 750,000 distinct CDR3 sequences, less than 15% of which are singletons, and more than 9.5% rests with the top ten. The material was PBMCs from blood, obtained 11 to 12 days after vaccination. These receptors were obtained from a man aged 50-59 years who received an inactivated influenza vaccine.

The V call is TRBV3-1, the J call TRBJ2-1, with 9 bases identical to TRBD2. CDR1 LGHDT and CDR2 YNNKEL come from the germline V gene (reference sequence). The V gene end was trimmed by 0 bases and the J gene end by 0 bases; junction bases not matched to a gene: 6. The CDR3 has 18 amino acids. The CDR3 DNA sequence: TGTGCCAGCAGCCAAGAAGCTAGCGGGGTGAGCTCCTACAATGAGCAGTTCTTC. Translated: CASSQEASGVSSYNEQFF.

This clonotype was counted at least ten times. The CDR3 protein is CASSLQAGYTDTQYF. Written as DNA, the CDR3 is TGTGCCAGCAGTTTACAGGCGGGATACACAGATACGCAGTATTTT. This chain links TRBV12-3 or TRBV12-4 with TRBJ2-3; perhaps TRBD2 as D (6 bases). V was shortened by 2 bases and J by 2 bases, with 11 bases between the two germline ends. This CDR3 has 15 amino acids.

In this sample, this clonotype turned up a few times. The chain combines TRBV6-5 with TRBJ1-1; a weak D match, TRBD1 (5 bases). The CDR3 contains 14 residues. The V end was cut by 4 bases, the J end by 0 bases, with 9 bases between. CDR1 is MNHEY and CDR2 is SVGAGI in the germline V gene. CDR3 sequence (DNA): TGTGCCAGCAGTTCATGGGGCGTGAACACTGAAGCTTTCTTT. Translated, it gives CASSSWGVNTEAFF.

This clonotype was seen a handful of times. V usage is TRBV6-5 and J usage is TRBJ1-2; 10 nucleotides line up with TRBD1. This CDR3 has 17 amino acids. V lost 4 bases to trimming and J lost 5 bases; unmatched junction nucleotides: 13. Germline loops: CDR1 MNHEY, CDR2 SVGAGI. The CDR3 loop reads CASSSTAGTGEKYGYTF. The DNA of the CDR3 is TGTGCCAGCAGTTCTACCGCCGGGACAGGGGAGAAGTATGGCTACACCTTC.

The V gene is TRBV12-3 or TRBV12-4, the J gene TRBJ2-1; TRBD1 might be the D (5 bases). This CDR3 spans 12 amino acids. V lost 6 bases and J 5 bases, leaving 8 bases between the germline ends. The CDR3 sequence is CASRTTDNEQFF. As DNA, the CDR3 is TGTGCCAGCAGAACGACAGACAATGAGCAGTTCTTC.

In its sample, this clonotype was seen a few times. The chain is built from TRBV27 and TRBJ2-7; possible D gene TRBD2, 6 bases. V dropped 6 bases and J dropped 2 bases, with 17 bases sitting between them. The germline V gene encodes CDR1 MNHEY and CDR2 SMNVEV (reference sequence). This CDR3 has 15 amino acids. The CDR3 coding sequence is TGTGCCAGCAGCCTAAGGGGCGGCGGGACCTACGAGCAGTACTTC. Its translation is CASSLRGGGTYEQYF.

This clonotype has just a few counts. The V gene is TRBV15, the J gene TRBJ2-3, with 7 bases that match TRBD1. The CDR3 is made up of 16 amino acids. V lost 4 bases to trimming and J lost 3 bases; unmatched junction nucleotides: 10. The germline gives CDR1 LNHNV, CDR2 YYDKDF (reference sequence). CDR3 DNA: TGTGCCACCAGCACCAACAGGGGCGAGAGGACAGATACGCAGTATTTT. Translating it yields CATSTNRGERTDTQYF.

This clonotype was seen only a few times. The V call is TRBV28, the J call TRBJ1-2, with TRBD1 as a possible D gene (5 bases). Germline V lookup: CDR1 MDHEN, CDR2 SYDVKM. The CDR3 sequence is 15 residues long. V was pared by 5 bases and J by 2 bases, with 15 bases between. CDR3 bases: TGTGCCAGCAGTACCTATAGGGGACCCAACTATGGCTACACCTTC. Its translation is CASSTYRGPNYGYTF.

This rearrangement joins TRBV9 to TRBJ2-7; 7 bases line up with TRBD1. The CDR3 sequence is 15 residues long. The germline V gene encodes CDR1 SGDLS and CDR2 YYNGEE. The junction had 9 bases not matched to a gene; V was cut back by 4 bases and J by 2 bases. The CDR3 bases are TGTGCCAGCAGCCCTTGGACAGGTAGTACCTACGAGCAGTACTTC. The encoded protein is CASSPWTGSTYEQYF.

The J gene is TRBJ2-1, the V gene TRBV29-1, with unresolved D. Per the germline V gene, CDR1 is SQVTM and CDR2 is ANQGSEA. Trimming removed 3 bases from V and 8 bases from J, with 11 bases in between. The CDR3 totals 12 residues. The CDR3 bases are TGCAGCGTTGACGGAAAGGGTTATGAGCAGTTCTTC. Protein: CSVDGKGYEQFF.

This clonotype was recorded a few times. The chain has TRBV4-3 and TRBJ2-7; tentatively, D is TRBD2 (5 bases). Germline V gives CDR1 LGHNA, CDR2 YSLEER. CDR3 length: 15 amino acids. The ends were cut back, 0 bases at V and 3 bases at J, with 12 bases in the middle. The CDR3 sequence is CASSQDRGTGYEQYF. CDR3 DNA: TGCGCCAGCAGCCAAGATCGGGGAACCGGCTACGAGCAGTACTTC.

This clonotype has only a few counts. The genes are TRBV10-3 and TRBJ1-1, with TRBD1 matching 7 bases. The CDR3 is 13 residues long. V shed 10 bases, J shed 1 base, and the junction held 6 bases outside the gene matches. The germline CDR1 and CDR2 sequences are ENHRY and SYGVKD. CDR3 residues: CATQGGRNTEAFF. The CDR3 DNA sequence: TGTGCCACCCAGGGGGGGAGGAACACTGAAGCTTTCTTT.

This clonotype was found many times. The chain links TRBV28 to TRBJ2-5; D is ambiguous. Trimming took off 3 bases at V and 2 bases at J, with 7 bases between the two ends. CDR1 MDHEN and CDR2 SYDVKM come from the germline V gene. This CDR3 contains 13 residues. CDR3 sequence (DNA): TGTGCCAGCAGTTTCCTCAGACAAGAGACCCAGTACTTC. This translates into CASSFLRQETQYF. Full variable domain (rest looked up from reference TRBV28 and TRBJ2-5): DVKVTQSSRYLVKRTGEKVFLECVQDMDHENMFWYRQDPGLGLRLIYFSYDVKMKEKGDIPEGYSVSREKKERFSLILESASTNQTSMYLCASSFLRQETQYFGPGTRLLVL.

This clonotype has more than one count but fewer than ten. This chain joins TRBV18 and TRBJ2-5, with no clear D. This CDR3 has 15 residues. V dropped 3 bases and J dropped 5 bases, with 16 bases sitting between them. CDR1 and CDR2 from the germline V gene are KGHSH and LQKENI. The CDR3 is CASSPRPLPGETQYF. In DNA form, the CDR3 reads TGTGCCAGCTCACCGCGGCCCCTTCCCGGGGAGACCCAGTACTTC.

V gene TRBV4-3 combines with J gene TRBJ2-1; 8 positions match TRBD2. The J segment lost 8 bases and the V segment lost 1 base, leaving 7 bases of the junction unmatched. CDR3 size: 15 residues. CDR1 LGHNA and CDR2 YSLEER come from the germline V gene. The CDR3 protein is CASSQGLAGRDEQFF. As DNA, the CDR3 is TGCGCCAGCAGCCAAGGCCTAGCGGGTAGAGATGAGCAGTTCTTC.

This clonotype was seen only a few times. The chain links TRBV10-3 to TRBJ1-1; D ambiguous. From germline, CDR1 is ENHRY and CDR2 SYGVKD. CDR3 length equals 13 residues. The germline V and J ends were trimmed by 4 bases and 5 bases, with 11 bases remaining between them. CDR3 coding DNA: TGTGCCATCAGTGTGGCTGGAAGGACTGAAGCTTTCTTT. Amino acid sequence: CAISVAGRTEAFF.

As for this clonotype: The missing conserved phenylalanine or tryptophan at the end of this CDR3 makes a read error likely. The genes are TRBV10-3 and TRBJ2-3; tentative D call: TRBD1 (5 bases). This CDR3 has 14 amino acids. Germline assignment: CDR1 ENHRY and CDR2 SYGVKD. Trimming removed 5 bases from V and 3 bases from J, with 12 bases in between. The DNA for the CDR3 is TGTGCCATCAGTCTGACAGAAGATACAGATACGCAGTATTCT. Protein: CAISLTEDTDTQYS.

This clonotype was seen a few times. V gene TRBV7-3 combines with J gene TRBJ2-1; 10 nucleotides align to TRBD1. This CDR3 has 15 amino acids. The V gene end was trimmed by 8 bases and the J gene end by 7 bases; junction bases not matched to a gene: 11. The germline V gene has CDR1 SGHTA and CDR2 FQGTGA. CDR3 sequence (DNA): TGTGCCAGCGCCTACGGGACAGGGGTGTCGAATGAGCAGTTCTTC. This gives the protein CASAYGTGVSNEQFF.

This clonotype has a count of ten or more. The CDR3 DNA follows: TGCGCCAGCAGCCTCTTTTCTGTAGGGGGTGAGCAGTTCTTC. Translated, it gives CASSLFSVGGEQFF. This chain uses TRBV4-1 with TRBJ2-1; a weak D match, TRBD1 (6 bases). Germline V lookup: CDR1 MGHRA, CDR2 YSYEKL. The V end was cut by 4 bases, the J end by 9 bases, with 16 bases between. The CDR3 sequence is 14 residues long.